The present entry profiles one T cell receptor (beta chain) with its context. What it binds is unknown. The data are from a study of cytotoxic CD8 clonotypes in ibrutinib-treated CLL. Overall study results and limits: Few clonotypes were public, and these shrank or held steady under treatment. Clonality correlated strongly with circulating CD8+ T cells and exceeded age-matched healthy donors at baseline.

In germline, CDR1 is SQVTM, CDR2 ANQGSEA. The length of the CDR3 is 15 residues. V lost 6 bases, J lost 1 base, and 10 bases stayed unmatched. TCRdb's copy holds only in-frame clones and misses some; the assay was immunoSEQ multiplex PCR. This sample carries some 310,000 clones, almost 80% of them seen once, and the ten largest clones take 6.5% to 8.5%. The chain links TRBV29-1 to TRBJ2-5, with TRBD2 matching 8 bases. The clonotype comes from a human donor with chronic lymphocytic leukemia. Sequenced material: PBMCs, taken before ibrutinib treatment. The CDR3 region is CSVLGLAAPQETQYF. CDR3 nucleotide sequence: TGCAGCGTGCTCGGACTAGCCGCACCCCAAGAGACCCAGTACTTC. Drawing the rest from reference TRBV29-1 and TRBJ2-5, the complete variable domain is SAVISQKPSRDICQRGTSLTIQCQVDSQVTMMFWYRQQPGQSLTLIATANQGSEATYESGFVIDKFPISRPNLTFSTLTVSNMSPEDSSIYLCSVLGLAAPQETQYFGPGTRLLVL.